The present TCR beta chain was sequenced within a study of cytomegalovirus exposure and HLA in healthy donors. About the study: Among the roughly 400 genotyped donors, less than 85% were placed in the Caucasian-associated ancestry cluster.

A multiplex PCR was run with 60 Vbeta primers and 13 Jbeta primers. Per the original data handling: About 11 million of the about 80 million unique TCR beta chains counted in a later analysis were shared. The method was immunoSEQ multiplex PCR; TCRdb's version includes in-frame clones alone and lacks a portion of them. Clone size and V and J calls were adopted from that table, with D and trimming inferred from the DNA. Of 150,000 to 200,000 clones listed, 80% to 85% were seen once; the top ten hold 7.5% to 9%. Study conclusions and caveats: High sensitivity and specificity were reportedly achieved when the classifier diagnosed cytomegalovirus status. In a later analysis, productive TCRs from donors in an Asian-associated ancestry cluster reportedly carried fewer N-insertions than the cohort mean.

As concerns this clone: Its antigen remains unidentified.

Per germline, CDR1 SGHTA and CDR2 FQGNSA. This CDR3 contains 12 residues. Trimming took off 5 bases at V and 4 bases at J, with 8 bases between the two ends. The TCR sequence derives from a male donor in good health and CMV-seropositive. The sample comprised PBMCs. J is TRBJ1-2 and V is TRBV7-2; a weak D match, TRBD1 (5 bases). The CDR3 coding sequence is TGTGCCAGCAGCCTGGGACTCTATGGCTACACCTTC. This gives the protein CASSLGLYGYTF.